The subject of this entry is one T cell receptor beta chain. The V and J ends lost 2 bases and 5 bases respectively, with 8 bases between them. CDR1 SGDLS and CDR2 YYNGEE come from the germline V gene. The CDR3 has 13 residues. The sample comes from a study of blood T cell repertoires in COVID-19. In the study overall: Italy, Spain and the United States were the sources of the convalescent and acute COVID-19 samples.

Per the original methods: The assay estimated nucleated cells by amplifying reference gene primers. Sequencing was performed with immunoSEQ multiplex PCR; in TCRdb, only in-frame clones are kept and a portion is missing. That table is the source of V, J and clone size, and D and trimming were worked out from the DNA. The sample holds about 310,000 clones, roughly 91% seen once. This clonotype was obtained from a man aged 50-59 years with active or convalescent COVID-19. The V call is TRBV9, the J call TRBJ2-1; D is unclear. The sequenced material came from peripheral blood. Written as DNA, the CDR3 is TGTGCCAGCAGCGTTACAGACAACAATGAGCAGTTCTTC. This gives the protein CASSVTDNNEQFF.